What follows is one TCR beta chain and its context. Generated by immunoSEQ multiplex PCR, the TCRdb table keeps only in-frame clones and is missing some. Of 330,000 or so clones listed, roughly 86% were seen once; the top ten hold approximately 1.9%. Cohorts were determined from participant-reported clinical history. This entry is derived from a study of blood T cell repertoires in COVID-19. Study-wide background: Material from acute and convalescent COVID-19 was sourced from the United States, Italy and Spain.

The specimen sequenced was PBMCs or T cells enriched from blood (not recorded which). The TCR was taken from a man aged 35-49 years in a cohort exposed to, infected with or recovered from COVID-19 (not recorded which).

The CDR3 reads CASSRDMNTEAFF. The CDR3 coding sequence is TGTGCCAGCAGCCGGGACATGAACACTGAAGCTTTCTTT. V is TRBV7-9 and J is TRBJ1-1; perhaps TRBD1 as D (6 bases). This CDR3 comprises 13 residues. Germline V gene lookup returns CDR1 SEHNR and CDR2 FQNEAQ (reference sequence). V lost 5 bases to trimming and J lost 0 bases, with 7 bases between them.